This passage covers 20 T cell receptor beta chains from one sample sequenced in a study of PD-1 blockade in classical Hodgkin lymphoma. This table comes from immunoSEQ multiplex PCR, and its TCRdb copy is limited to in-frame clones, with some not included. Of around 99,000 clones listed, roughly 81% were seen once; the top ten hold roughly 15%. Autologous stem cell transplantation was followed by relapse in every patient, and brentuximab vedotin exposure varied. The input for sequencing was peripheral blood mononuclear cells (PBMCs), taken before the second cycle of nivolumab. All receptors come from a human donor with classical Hodgkin lymphoma.

The CDR3 here is CASSGGQGVSDEQFF. DNA for the CDR3: TGTGCCAGCAGCGGGGGTCAGGGGGTTTCAGATGAGCAGTTCTTC. The chain employs TRBV7-9 and TRBJ2-1; TRBD1 matches 7 bases. Germline CDR1 SEHNR, CDR2 FQNEAQ (reference sequence). The CDR3 runs to 15 residues. The ends lost 5 bases at V and 8 bases at J; junction bases unmatched: 12. The whole variable domain, remainder taken from reference TRBV7-9 and TRBJ2-1, is DTGVSQNPRHKITKRGQNVTFRCDPISEHNRLYWYRQTLGQGPEFLTYFQNEAQLEKSRLLSDRFSAERPKGSFSTLEIQRTEQGDSAMYLCASSGGQGVSDEQFFGPGTRLTVL.

This chain joins TRBV5-6 and TRBJ2-3; 8 bases are shared with TRBD2. The CDR3 is made up of 13 amino acids. CDR1 and CDR2 (germline): SGHDT, YYEEEE. Trimming at V came to 2 bases and at J to 4 bases, leaving 0 bases not matched to a gene. In DNA form, the CDR3 reads TGTGCCAGCAGCTTAGCGGGAGCAGATACGCAGTATTTT. This gives the protein CASSLAGADTQYF.

This rearrangement joins TRBV6-1 to TRBJ1-5; D is unresolved. In germline, CDR1 is MNHNS, CDR2 SASEGT. The V end lost 4 bases, the J end lost 4 bases, and 11 bases lay between the germline ends. This CDR3 contains 14 residues. CDR3 sequence: CASSAGPWNQPQHF. For the CDR3, the DNA is TGTGCCAGCAGTGCCGGGCCCTGGAATCAGCCCCAGCATTTT.

The chain couples TRBV27 to TRBJ2-1; D may be TRBD2 (6 bases). The ends were cut back, 5 bases at V and 8 bases at J, with 16 bases in the middle. Germline CDR1 and CDR2: MNHEY and SMNVEV (reference sequence). The CDR3 length is 14 residues. The CDR3: CASSNKGLLYEQFF. As DNA, the CDR3 is TGTGCCAGCAGTAACAAGGGACTCCTCTATGAGCAGTTCTTC.

The J gene is TRBJ1-4, the V gene TRBV15, with D hard to call. V lost 1 base, J lost 5 bases, and 11 bases lay in between. The germline gives CDR1 LNHNV, CDR2 YYDKDF (reference sequence). The CDR3 contains 15 residues. The CDR3 DNA sequence: TGTGCCACCAGCAGAGCTAGACGGGAAAATGAAAAACTGTTTTTT. Its translation is CATSRARRENEKLFF.

CDR3 sequence reads: CASGLVGDSGRKQFF. CDR3 bases: TGTGCTAGTGGTTTGGTAGGGGACTCCGGTCGAAAGCAGTTCTTC. The chain couples TRBV12-5 to TRBJ2-1, with D possibly TRBD2 on 6 matching bases. There are 15 residues in the CDR3. Germline V CDR1 and CDR2: LGHNT, FRNRAP. V lost 0 bases, J lost 11 bases, and 17 bases lay in between.

This chain links TRBV30 with TRBJ1-2; D not resolved. The V and J ends lost 3 bases and 1 base respectively, with 9 bases between them. CDR1 is GTSNPN, CDR2 SVGIG, per germline (reference sequence). CDR3 length equals 13 residues. The CDR3 region is CAWSSGFNYGYTF. Written as DNA, the CDR3 is TGTGCCTGGAGCTCGGGGTTTAACTATGGCTACACCTTC.

This clone was seen a few times. This chain links TRBV12-5 with TRBJ1-1; TRBD1 matches 8 bases. CDR1 is LGHNT, CDR2 FRNRAP, per germline. The CDR3 extends over 16 amino acids. The junction had 5 bases not matched to a gene; V was cut back by 1 base and J by 1 base. CDR3 sequence (DNA): TGTGCTAGTGGTTTGGACCGGACAGGGCCGAACACTGAAGCTTTCTTT. Translating gives CASGLDRTGPNTEAFF.

The chain combines TRBV2 with TRBJ1-4; D not resolved. The CDR3 extends over 11 amino acids. Germline lookup yields CDR1 SNHLY and CDR2 FYNNEI. Deletions cut 10 bases from V and 10 bases from J, with 13 bases between. The CDR3 reads CATRTDIKLFF. The CDR3 nucleotides read TGTGCCACCCGGACGGATATAAAACTGTTTTTT.

The CDR3 sequence is CAISEFPPGYTF. The CDR3, as DNA: TGTGCCATCAGTGAGTTCCCCCCGGGCTACACCTTC. V and J are TRBV10-3 and TRBJ1-2; D is uncertain. Germline V gives CDR1 ENHRY, CDR2 SYGVKD. V lost 1 base and J lost 8, with 8 bases in between. The CDR3 covers 12 residues.

Comment on this clone: The sample has other DNA sequences that encode this CDR3 too. The J gene is TRBJ2-7, the V gene TRBV4-1, with 8 bases lining up with TRBD1. Per germline, CDR1 MGHRA and CDR2 YSYEKL. V dropped 0 bases and J dropped 2; count of bases not matched to a gene: 6. The CDR3 consists of 16 residues. This CDR3 reads CASSQDQGAITYEQYF. CDR3 DNA: TGCGCCAGCAGCCAAGATCAGGGGGCGATAACCTACGAGCAGTACTTC.

This clone has just one count. Sequence at one end of the junction differs from germline and may be a read error. Other DNA sequences in this specimen translate into the identical CDR3. The chain joins TRBV30 to TRBJ2-2; D gene uncertain. This CDR3 has 16 amino acids. Per germline, CDR1 GTSNPN and CDR2 SVGIG (reference sequence). This chain's CDR3 is CAWSRSRRANTGELFF. CDR3 sequence (DNA): TGTGCCTGGAGTCGAAGCAGACGAGCGAACACTGGGGAGCTGTTTTTT. The full variable domain, rest sourced from reference TRBV30 and TRBJ2-2, is SQTIHQWPATLVQPVGSPLSLECTVEGTSNPNLYWYRQAAGRGLQLLFYSVGIGQISSEVPQNLSASRPQDRQFILSSKKLLLSDSGFYLCAWSRSRRANTGELFFGEGSRLTVL.

This clone was seen only once. CDR3 loop: CASSVGGAQETQYF. CDR3 nucleotides: TGTGCCAGCAGCGTTGGGGGGGCCCAAGAGACCCAGTACTTC. This chain links TRBV9 with TRBJ2-5; possibly TRBD2 for D (7 bases). The germline CDR1 and CDR2 sequences are SGDLS and YYNGEE. The CDR3 runs 14 residues. Deletions cut 2 bases from V and 1 base from J, with 9 bases between.

A note on this clone: Other DNA sequences in this specimen translate into the identical CDR3. The chain couples TRBV11-3 to TRBJ2-1, with a possible D match to TRBD2 (6 bases). Per germline, CDR1 SGHNT and CDR2 YENEEA. The V end was cut by 1 base, the J end by 5 bases, with 9 bases between. This CDR3 is 14 amino acids long. The CDR3 loop is CASSLGGANNEQFF. Written as DNA, the CDR3 is TGTGCCAGCAGCTTAGGCGGGGCCAACAATGAGCAGTTCTTC.

V gene TRBV10-3 combines with J gene TRBJ2-1; 7 nucleotides agree with TRBD1. Germline V gene data show CDR1 as ENHRY and CDR2 as SYGVKD. The J segment lost 2 bases and the V segment lost 4 bases, leaving 5 bases of the junction unmatched. The CDR3 is made up of 15 amino acids. In DNA form, the CDR3 reads TGTGCCATCAGTGGTGGGGGACAGACCTACAATGAGCAGTTCTTC. It encodes CAISGGGQTYNEQFF.

In its sample, this clone was seen a few times. V usage is TRBV14 and J usage is TRBJ2-7; 7 nucleotides align to TRBD1. With V trimmed by 1 base and J by 4 bases, 10 bases remained unmatched. This CDR3 has 16 amino acids. Per germline, CDR1 SGHDN and CDR2 FVKESK. CDR3 sequence reads: CASSQGQGGNFYEQYF. CDR3 nucleotide sequence: TGTGCCAGCAGCCAAGGACAGGGCGGAAATTTTTACGAGCAGTACTTC. Combining the CDR3 with reference TRBV14 and TRBJ2-7 gives the whole variable domain EAGVTQFPSHSVIEKGQTVTLRCDPISGHDNLYWYRRVMGKEIKFLLHFVKESKQDESGMPNNRFLAERTGGTYSTLKVQPAELEDSGVYFCASSQGQGGNFYEQYFGPGTRLTVT.

The sample holds a few counts of this clone. This rearrangement joins TRBV9 to TRBJ1-1; 10 positions match TRBD1. The CDR3 totals 16 residues. Looked up from germline, CDR1 is SGDLS and CDR2 is YYNGEE. V dropped 4 bases and J dropped 6; count of bases not matched to a gene: 12. The CDR3 coding sequence is TGTGCCAGCAGCAGAGGGGGAAGGGACAGGGGCCCTGAAGCTTTCTTT. Encoded protein: CASSRGGRDRGPEAFF. Filled out from reference TRBV9 and TRBJ1-1, the complete variable domain reads DSGVTQTPKHLITATGQRVTLRCSPRSGDLSVYWYQQSLDQGLQFLIQYYNGEERAKGNILERFSAQQFPDLHSELNLSSLELGDSALYFCASSRGGRDRGPEAFFGQGTRLTVV.

The chain links TRBV10-3 to TRBJ2-3, with 14 bases aligning to TRBD2. The CDR3 length is 21 residues. Germline assignment: CDR1 ENHRY and CDR2 SYGVKD. After removal of 6 bases from V and 1 base from J, the junction contained 18 bases not matched to a gene. The CDR3 DNA reads TGTGCCATCAGACCATCACAGGGACTAGCGGGAGTTAGCCGAGGCACAGATACGCAGTATTTT. Its protein product is CAIRPSQGLAGVSRGTDTQYF.

The chain employs TRBV6-6 and TRBJ2-5; D is ambiguous. The CDR3 has 12 residues. Trimming cost V 4 bases and J 5 bases, with 8 bases left between them. The germline gives CDR1 MNHNY, CDR2 SVGAGI (reference sequence). The CDR3 protein is CASSSIRETQYF. The DNA of the CDR3 is TGTGCCAGCAGTTCTATTAGGGAGACCCAGTACTTC.

The genes are TRBV5-1 and TRBJ2-3; 7 bases align to TRBD1. V was pared by 9 bases and J by 3 bases, with 10 bases of the junction left unmatched. CDR1 SGHRS and CDR2 YFSETQ come from the germline V gene. The CDR3 spans 14 residues. The CDR3 spells CATQEGQSTDTQYF. CDR3 DNA sequence: TGCGCCACCCAAGAGGGACAGTCAACAGATACGCAGTATTTT.